The source of this TCR beta chain is a study of kidney transplant recipient with SARS-CoV-2 infection. Details on this clonotype: Possible read error: a much larger clone is one base away.

Each CDR3 protein is one row after TCRdb ran MiXCR on the reads. The sample comprises approximately 250,000 distinct CDR3 sequences, under 30% of which are singletons, and less than 8.5% rests with the top ten. This CDR3 is built from 15 residues. Germline CDR1 and CDR2: MNHEY and SVGAGI. The sample was a blood sample, taken at baseline and on roughly day 110 from a kidney transplant recipient. The chain carries TRBV6-5 and TRBJ1-1, with 7 bases lining up with TRBD1. The source is a male patient in his thirties who had COVID-19 and was a kidney transplant recipient. Some of these T cells may belong to the graft donor. The CDR3 DNA reads TGTGCCAGCAATTACAAAAGGCAGGGGGGGACTGAAGCTTTCTTT. Its protein product is CASNYKRQGGTEAFF.